These T cell receptor beta chains were read from a single sample in a study of T-cell reconstitution after alpha-beta-depleted transplantation in children. TCRdb analysed the PCR reads with MiXCR anew, one entry per CDR3 protein. This sample has about 76,000 distinct CDR3 sequences, with roughly 14% found just once. The starting material was PBMCs, mostly from graft donor cells, obtained 180 days after TCRalphabeta/CD19-depleted stem cell transplant. These receptors originate from a male patient under 10 years old who had a stem cell transplant for acute lymphoblastic leukemia, so the T cells may come from the graft donor. CDR3s include the opening cysteine and the closing phenylalanine or tryptophan. D genes are given only for firm matches. Rows give clone size only sometimes, using once, few, many, or a class for an expanded clone.

d_gene: TRBD2; j_gene: TRBJ2-5; abundance: few; v_gene: TRBV9; CDR3aa: CASSISQGGETQYF; CDR3nt: TGTGCCAGCAGCATAAGCCAGGGAGGGGAGACCCAGTACTTC
d_gene: TRBD1; j_gene: TRBJ1-2; abundance: NA; v_gene: TRBV9; CDR3aa: CASSEGDRGDYGYTF; CDR3nt: TGTGCCAGCAGCGAGGGGGACAGGGGGGACTATGGCTACACCTTC
d_gene: NA; j_gene: TRBJ2-1; abundance: NA; v_gene: TRBV6-2/TRBV6-3; CDR3aa: CASSRLNRDNEQFF; CDR3nt: TGTGCCAGCAGCCGGCTCAACAGGGATAATGAGCAGTTCTTC
d_gene: NA; j_gene: TRBJ2-7; abundance: few; v_gene: TRBV24-1; CDR3aa: CATSDYGTEYF; CDR3nt: TGTGCCACCAGTGATTATGGGACGGAGTACTTC
d_gene: TRBD1; j_gene: TRBJ1-2; abundance: NA; v_gene: TRBV7-9; CDR3aa: CASSSRTGNYGYTF; CDR3nt: TGTGCCAGCAGCTCAAGGACAGGGAACTATGGCTACACCTTC
d_gene: NA; j_gene: TRBJ2-7; abundance: many; v_gene: TRBV20-1; CDR3aa: CSTGQNSYEQYF; CDR3nt: TGCAGTACCGGACAGAATTCCTACGAGCAGTACTTC
d_gene: NA; j_gene: TRBJ2-5; abundance: few; v_gene: TRBV2; CDR3aa: CASSEATAIEGTQYF; CDR3nt: TGTGCCAGCAGTGAAGCAACAGCTATTGAGGGGACCCAGTACTTC
d_gene: TRBD1; j_gene: TRBJ2-2; abundance: NA; v_gene: TRBV7-2; CDR3aa: CASSSGQGATGELFF; CDR3nt: TGTGCCAGCAGCTCGGGACAGGGGGCGACCGGGGAGCTGTTTTTT
d_gene: TRBD2; j_gene: TRBJ2-1; abundance: once; v_gene: TRBV4-1; CDR3aa: CASSPGRAGGYNEQFF; CDR3nt: TGCGCCAGCAGCCCCGGGAGAGCGGGAGGGTACAATGAGCAGTTCTTC
d_gene: TRBD2; j_gene: TRBJ2-4; abundance: few; v_gene: TRBV5-1; CDR3aa: CASSPSGGRGNIQYF; CDR3nt: TGCGCCAGCAGCCCCAGCGGGGGCAGGGGAAACATTCAGTACTTC
d_gene: NA; j_gene: TRBJ1-1; abundance: NA; v_gene: TRBV12-3/TRBV12-4; CDR3aa: CASSLTENTEAFF; CDR3nt: TGTGCCAGCAGTTTAACAGAGAACACTGAAGCTTTCTTT
d_gene: NA; j_gene: TRBJ2-7; abundance: many; v_gene: TRBV29-1; CDR3aa: CSVRQGGVTYEQYF; CDR3nt: TGCAGCGTCCGACAGGGAGGGGTAACCTACGAGCAGTACTTC
d_gene: NA; j_gene: TRBJ1-2; abundance: NA; v_gene: TRBV20-1; CDR3aa: CSALGTAIYGYTF; CDR3nt: TGCAGTGCCCTAGGGACGGCAATCTATGGCTACACCTTC
d_gene: NA; j_gene: TRBJ1-2; abundance: NA; v_gene: TRBV29-1; CDR3aa: CSAQDPYGYTF; CDR3nt: TGCAGCGCCCAGGATCCCTATGGCTACACCTTC
d_gene: NA; j_gene: TRBJ1-3; abundance: NA; v_gene: TRBV10-3; CDR3aa: CAISEFQKGRSGNTIYF; CDR3nt: TGTGCCATCAGTGAGTTCCAAAAGGGCCGAAGTGGAAACACCATATATTTT
d_gene: NA; j_gene: TRBJ1-2; abundance: few; v_gene: TRBV29-1; CDR3aa: CSALRPEGYTF; CDR3nt: TGCAGCGCCCTTCGTCCGGAGGGCTACACCTTC
d_gene: TRBD2; j_gene: TRBJ2-1; abundance: few; v_gene: TRBV24-1; CDR3aa: CATKNSGRFYNEQFF; CDR3nt: TGTGCCACCAAGAATAGCGGGAGGTTCTACAATGAGCAGTTCTTC
d_gene: NA; j_gene: TRBJ2-5; abundance: NA; v_gene: TRBV18; CDR3aa: CASSPGGRQETQYF; CDR3nt: TGTGCCAGCTCACCAGGGGGCCGGCAAGAGACCCAGTACTTC
d_gene: TRBD2; j_gene: TRBJ2-5; abundance: NA; v_gene: TRBV20-1; CDR3aa: CSARIAGDFQETQYF; CDR3nt: TGCAGTGCTAGGATAGCGGGAGATTTCCAAGAGACCCAGTACTTC
d_gene: TRBD1; j_gene: TRBJ2-2; abundance: few; v_gene: TRBV29-1; CDR3aa: CSVWDRVNTGELFF; CDR3nt: TGCAGCGTCTGGGACAGGGTGAACACCGGGGAGCTGTTTTTT
d_gene: NA; j_gene: TRBJ1-3; abundance: few; v_gene: TRBV6-5; CDR3aa: CASSYSLRLDTIYF; CDR3nt: TGTGCCAGCAGTTACTCCCTTCGACTTGACACCATATATTTT
d_gene: TRBD1; j_gene: TRBJ1-5; abundance: NA; v_gene: TRBV7-2; CDR3aa: CASRGDRGFNGPQHF; CDR3nt: TGTGCCAGCAGAGGGGACAGGGGATTTAATGGGCCCCAGCATTTT
d_gene: NA; j_gene: TRBJ2-7; abundance: few; v_gene: TRBV28; CDR3aa: CASSTKGSEQYF; CDR3nt: TGTGCCAGCAGTACTAAAGGGTCCGAGCAGTACTTC